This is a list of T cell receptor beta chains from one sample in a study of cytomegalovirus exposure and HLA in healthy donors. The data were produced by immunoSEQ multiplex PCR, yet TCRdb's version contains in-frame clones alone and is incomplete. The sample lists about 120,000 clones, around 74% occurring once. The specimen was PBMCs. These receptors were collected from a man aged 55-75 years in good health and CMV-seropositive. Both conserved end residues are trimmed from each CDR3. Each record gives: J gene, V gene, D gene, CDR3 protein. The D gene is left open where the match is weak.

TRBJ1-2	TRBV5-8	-	ASSRGPANYGYT
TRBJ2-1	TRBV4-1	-	ASSQDRGIWNEQF
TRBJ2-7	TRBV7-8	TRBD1	ASSPRTGGQGEQY
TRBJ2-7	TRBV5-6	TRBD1	ASSFLAGGYEQY
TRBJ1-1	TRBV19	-	ASSIEQNAHEAF
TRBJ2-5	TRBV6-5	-	ASSETAYQETQY
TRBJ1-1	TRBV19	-	ASRTRGRNTEAF
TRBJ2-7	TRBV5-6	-	ASSLLAGDEQY
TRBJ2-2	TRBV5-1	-	ASSLGVTVSGELF
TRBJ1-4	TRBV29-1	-	SVAQRTNEKLF
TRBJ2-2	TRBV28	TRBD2	ASSLEGRGPGELF
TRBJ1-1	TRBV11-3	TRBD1	ASSPGTGAPSNTEAF
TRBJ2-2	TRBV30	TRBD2	ARKAGANTGELF
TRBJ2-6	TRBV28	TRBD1	ASSGGQGAGANVLT
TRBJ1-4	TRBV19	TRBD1	ASSRPTRTGGEITNEKLF
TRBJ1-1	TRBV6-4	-	ASSRKERTEAF
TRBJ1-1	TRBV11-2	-	ASSLTGGRGTEAF
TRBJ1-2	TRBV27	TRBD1	ASSFGQGYGYT
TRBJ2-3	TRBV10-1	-	ASSDAGRGDTQY
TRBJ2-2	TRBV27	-	ASSDRWNTGELF
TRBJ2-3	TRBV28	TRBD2	ASTIPYSGDTSTDTQY
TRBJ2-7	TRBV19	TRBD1	ASTRTGGTYEQY
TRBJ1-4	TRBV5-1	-	ASSIATNEKLF
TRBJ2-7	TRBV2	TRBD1	ASSRGQGIHEQY
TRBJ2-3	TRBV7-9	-	ASSGAARGDTQY
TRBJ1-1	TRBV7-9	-	ASSVNDEAF
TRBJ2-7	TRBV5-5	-	ASSLQSGNSYEQY
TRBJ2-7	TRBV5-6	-	ASSLTPSYEQY
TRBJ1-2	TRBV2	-	ASRPSREINYGYT
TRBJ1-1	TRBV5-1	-	ASSLVAANTEAF
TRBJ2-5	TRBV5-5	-	ASSLGAQETQY
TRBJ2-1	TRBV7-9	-	SSSSPGTFWVNEQF
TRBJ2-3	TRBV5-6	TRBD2	ASSSSRLAVSTDTQY
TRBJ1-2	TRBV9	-	ASSVDGASYGYT
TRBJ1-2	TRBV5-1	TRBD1	ASSLGGQGVGYGYT
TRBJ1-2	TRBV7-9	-	ASSPSTYGYT
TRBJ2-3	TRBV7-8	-	ASSLAPGNILDTQY
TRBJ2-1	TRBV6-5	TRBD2	ASSYFREDEQF
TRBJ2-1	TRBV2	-	ASRGVAGLLSAYSYNEQF
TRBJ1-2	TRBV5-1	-	ASSLDLSYGYT
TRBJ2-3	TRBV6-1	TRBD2	ASSEDPVLRGTDTQY
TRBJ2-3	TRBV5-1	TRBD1	ASSPADRALTDTQY
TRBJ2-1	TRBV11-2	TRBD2	ASRLAGGILYNEQF
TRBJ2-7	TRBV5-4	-	ASSPVGGFPPYEQY
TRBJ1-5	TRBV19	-	ASYLRRGNQPQH
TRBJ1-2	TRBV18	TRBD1	ASSVGQGANYGYT